This T cell receptor beta chain originates from a study of cytomegalovirus exposure and HLA in healthy donors. V was pared by 4 bases and J by 2 bases, with 6 bases of the junction left unmatched. The CDR3 consists of 16 residues. Germline V gene sequence: CDR1 MNHEY, CDR2 SVGAGI. PCR employed 60 Vbeta and 13 Jbeta primers. Profiling relied on immunoSEQ multiplex PCR, and the TCRdb table lists in-frame clones only, not all of them. The sample includes about 200,000 clones, 86% of them seen just once. The TCR comes from a woman in her twenties or thirties in good health and CMV-seronegative. The chain recombines TRBV6-5 with TRBJ2-3; 10 positions match TRBD2. Sequencing was done on a sample of PBMCs. The CDR3 loop is CASSSLAGGLTDTQYF. CDR3 nucleotides: TGTGCCAGCAGTTCCTTAGCGGGAGGACTCACAGATACGCAGTATTTT.